This TCR beta chain is from a study of cytotoxic CD8 clonotypes in ibrutinib-treated CLL. The overall study: Patients gave response samples after a median about eleven months of treatment, range 6 to 36. The average sample held about 260,000 productive templates and 94,082 productive rearrangements. General study findings and limits: Clonality increased at ibrutinib response, then returned toward baseline at progression.

CDR3 size: 16 residues. In germline, CDR1 is SGHTA, CDR2 FQGNSA. The V gene end was trimmed by 4 bases and the J gene end by 6 bases; junction bases not matched to a gene: 14. Repertoires were generated with immunoSEQ multiplex PCR, while TCRdb's copy carries only in-frame clones and drops some. Of several thousand clones in the sample, about four fifths are singletons; the top ten hold less than 5%. About this clone: The target antigen is unknown.

Around 1.8 micrograms of genomic DNA (from cryopreserved PBMCs) were used for TCR beta libraries. Here the sequenced sample was PBMCs, taken before ibrutinib treatment. This chain links TRBV7-2 with TRBJ1-2; the match to TRBD1 covers 7 bases. The clonotype was recovered from a human donor with chronic lymphocytic leukemia. The CDR3, as DNA: TGTGCCAGCAGCTCGCACACCAGACAGGGAAGGAATGGCTACACCTTC. Amino acid sequence: CASSSHTRQGRNGYTF.